The 21 T cell receptor beta chains listed next were all sequenced from one sample in a study of cytomegalovirus exposure and HLA in healthy donors. Only in-frame clones appear in the TCRdb table, and some are missing; sequencing was by immunoSEQ multiplex PCR. The table includes some 100,000 clones, roughly 86% detected once. Sequenced sample: PBMCs. These receptors were taken from a woman aged 18-30 years in good health and CMV-seronegative.

The rearrangement joins TRBV28 to TRBJ2-1; 13 nucleotides agree with TRBD2. Germline loops: CDR1 MDHEN, CDR2 SYDVKM. J gave up 9 bases and V 6 bases, and 11 bases lay outside the gene matches. This CDR3 has 16 residues. For the CDR3, the DNA is TGTGCCAGCAGCCTATATGGACTAGCGGGAGAGAGTGAGCAGTTCTTC. Translating gives CASSLYGLAGESEQFF.

This clone was found once. This chain uses TRBV14 with TRBJ2-5; TRBD2 is a possible D gene (7 bases). The CDR3 has 14 amino acids. CDR1 and CDR2 (germline): SGHDN, FVKESK. V lost 1 base, J lost 5 bases, and 11 bases lay in between. CDR3 nucleotides: TGTGCCAGCAGCCAAGGGCGGGGGCAGGAGACCCAGTACTTC. It specifies CASSQGRGQETQYF.

The J gene is TRBJ2-3, the V gene TRBV9, with a possible D match to TRBD2 (6 bases). Germline values: CDR1 SGDLS, CDR2 YYNGEE. This CDR3 is built from 16 residues. The V and J ends lost 0 bases and 0 bases respectively, with 11 bases between them. In DNA, the CDR3 is TGTGCCAGCAGCGTAGGTAGCGGACTCAGCACAGATACGCAGTATTTT. This translates into CASSVGSGLSTDTQYF.

The V and J genes are TRBV16 and TRBJ1-2; no clear D gene. Germline V gene data show CDR1 as KGHSY and CDR2 as FQNENV. V was shortened by 4 bases and J by 4 bases, with 10 bases between the two germline ends. This CDR3 is 13 amino acids long. This chain's CDR3 is CASSPRNSYGYTF. DNA of the CDR3: TGTGCCAGCAGCCCCCGGAACAGCTATGGCTACACCTTC.

The rearrangement links TRBV7-2 to TRBJ2-1, with 7 bases lining up with TRBD2. With V trimmed by 5 bases and J by 4 bases, 2 bases remained unmatched. Germline V lookup: CDR1 SGHTA, CDR2 FQGNSA. The CDR3 has 13 residues. The chain's CDR3 is CASSRGEYNEQFF. CDR3 bases: TGTGCCAGCAGCCGGGGGGAATACAATGAGCAGTTCTTC.

The V call is TRBV28, the J call TRBJ1-2; the D is unclear. Germline-derived CDR1 and CDR2 are MDHEN and SYDVKM. This CDR3 has 16 residues. Trimming removed 3 bases at V and 3 bases at J, with 17 bases between. The chain's CDR3 is CASSFSRQAPYYGYTF. CDR3 DNA: TGTGCCAGCAGTTTTAGTCGTCAGGCTCCCTACTATGGCTACACCTTC.

The chain joins TRBV28 to TRBJ2-6; 9 bases match TRBD1. Germline trimming cut 3 bases from V and 0 bases from J; bases unmatched to any gene: 3. CDR3 size: 17 residues. CDR1 is MDHEN, CDR2 SYDVKM, per germline. The CDR3 loop reads CASSLSGQGSGANVLTF. CDR3 DNA: TGTGCCAGCAGTTTGTCGGGACAGGGCTCTGGGGCCAACGTCCTGACTTTC.

The V and J genes are TRBV7-9 and TRBJ2-3, with TRBD2 matching over 11 bases. CDR3 length equals 16 residues. Per germline, CDR1 SEHNR and CDR2 FQNEAQ (reference sequence). Unmatched junction bases numbered 4, after V lost 1 base and J lost 4 bases. This CDR3 reads CASSLGSGREADTQYF. CDR3 DNA: TGTGCCAGCAGCTTAGGTAGCGGGAGGGAGGCAGATACGCAGTATTTT.

V is TRBV29-1 and J is TRBJ2-7, with D possibly being TRBD1 (5 bases). From germline, CDR1 is SQVTM and CDR2 ANQGSEA. The CDR3 is 12 residues long. V lost 4 bases to trimming and J lost 2 bases, with 9 bases between them. In DNA form, the CDR3 reads TGCAGCGTTGGCAGGGTACCCTACGAGCAGTACTTC. It yields the protein CSVGRVPYEQYF.

The CDR3 is CARDRSTNEKLFF. In DNA form, the CDR3 reads TGTGCCAGGGACAGATCAACTAATGAAAAACTGTTTTTT. V gene TRBV21-1 combines with J gene TRBJ1-4; the D call of TRBD1 is as the table states it, not checked on the DNA. TRBV21-1 is noted as a pseudogene. This CDR3 is built from 13 residues.

V gene TRBV4-3 combines with J gene TRBJ2-1, with 10 bases identical to TRBD2. V lost 5 bases, J lost 8 bases, and 9 bases stayed unmatched. This CDR3 has 15 residues. Germline-derived CDR1 and CDR2 are LGHNA and YSLEER. CDR3 bases: TGCGCCAGCAGCAAGCGGGAGGGCCCTATCCATGAGCAGTTCTTC. Translated, it gives CASSKREGPIHEQFF.

This clone was seen once. This rearrangement joins TRBV6-5 to TRBJ2-5; the match to TRBD1 covers 9 bases. The V gene end was trimmed by 4 bases and the J gene end by 5 bases; junction bases not matched to a gene: 11. There are 16 residues in the CDR3. The germline gives CDR1 MNHEY, CDR2 SVGAGI. CDR3 nucleotides: TGTGCCAGCAGTTTTGAGGGACAGGGAGTGTGGGAGACCCAGTACTTC. Amino acids: CASSFEGQGVWETQYF.

This chain joins TRBV7-8 and TRBJ1-4, with D tentatively TRBD1 (6 bases). The CDR3 covers 14 residues. Germline V gene data show CDR1 as SGHVS and CDR2 as FQNEAQ. V shed 2 bases and J shed 8 bases, with 12 bases lying between them. In nucleotides, the CDR3 is TGTGCCAGCAGCTTATTCAGGGGCGGAGAAAAACTGTTTTTT. It yields the protein CASSLFRGGEKLFF.

The chain combines TRBV6-5 with TRBJ2-7; tentative D call: TRBD1 (6 bases). Germline V gives CDR1 MNHEY, CDR2 SVGAGI. The CDR3 is made up of 13 amino acids. V was cut by 5 bases and J by 3 bases, with 11 bases left in between. This CDR3 is CASSPKGVYEQYF. CDR3 nucleotides: TGTGCCAGCAGTCCTAAGGGGGTCTACGAGCAGTACTTC.

The chain has TRBV28 and TRBJ2-7; 15 bases align to TRBD2. Per the germline V gene, CDR1 is MDHEN and CDR2 is SYDVKM. The CDR3 loop spans 21 amino acids. Trimming cost V 5 bases and J 6 bases; bases outside gene matches: 23. CDR3 region: CASSLFTNRGLAGGPPSEQYF. The DNA of the CDR3 is TGTGCCAGCAGTCTCTTCACAAACCGCGGACTAGCGGGAGGGCCCCCAAGCGAGCAGTACTTC.

The chain links TRBV5-8 to TRBJ1-1, with 8 bases that match TRBD1. V lost 2 bases and J lost 2; bases outside the gene matches: 5. The CDR3 is made up of 15 amino acids. Germline loops: CDR1 SGHTS, CDR2 YDEGEE. This CDR3 reads CASSFWTGTNTEAFF. CDR3 in DNA: TGTGCCAGCAGCTTTTGGACAGGGACCAACACTGAAGCTTTCTTT.

This chain links TRBV19 with TRBJ1-3, with unresolved D. CDR3 length: 17 residues. Trimming cost V 3 bases and J 0 bases, with 15 bases left between them. The germline gives CDR1 LNHDA, CDR2 SQIVND (reference sequence). The CDR3 spells CASSMRMLSVSGNTIYF. The CDR3 nucleotides read TGTGCCAGTAGTATGAGGATGCTGTCCGTCTCTGGAAACACCATATATTTT.

This clone was counted between two and nine times. The V and J genes are TRBV6-5 and TRBJ1-5; possible D gene TRBD1, 6 bases. Per the germline V gene, CDR1 is MNHEY and CDR2 is SVGAGI. Trimming pared 6 bases from V and 0 bases from J, leaving 12 bases between. The CDR3 length is 15 residues. The CDR3 DNA follows: TGTGCCAGCAGATCCGGGACACATAGCAATCAGCCCCAGCATTTT. It yields the protein CASRSGTHSNQPQHF.

The chain recombines TRBV7-6 with TRBJ2-1; 12 nucleotides line up with TRBD2. With V trimmed by 4 bases and J by 8 bases, 9 bases remained unmatched. CDR3 size: 16 residues. CDR1 SGHVS and CDR2 FNYEAQ come from the germline V gene. Here the CDR3 reads CASSSSSSGGAYEQFF. Written as DNA, the CDR3 is TGTGCCAGCAGCTCATCATCTAGCGGGGGGGCCTATGAGCAGTTCTTC.

The chain couples TRBV9 to TRBJ1-1, with 7 positions matching TRBD1. Trimming removed 3 bases from V and 2 bases from J; junction bases left unmatched: 4. The CDR3 consists of 14 residues. CDR1 is SGDLS, CDR2 YYNGEE, per germline. Here the CDR3 reads CASSEGGANTEAFF. The CDR3 DNA follows: TGTGCCAGCAGCGAAGGGGGCGCAAACACTGAAGCTTTCTTT. Using reference TRBV9 and TRBJ1-1 for the parts outside the CDR3, the full variable domain is DSGVTQTPKHLITATGQRVTLRCSPRSGDLSVYWYQQSLDQGLQFLIQYYNGEERAKGNILERFSAQQFPDLHSELNLSSLELGDSALYFCASSEGGANTEAFFGQGTRLTVV.

The chain joins TRBV5-4 to TRBJ2-5; 9 bases line up with TRBD1. Germline values: CDR1 SGHNT, CDR2 YYREEE (reference sequence). Germline trimming cut 5 bases from V and 4 bases from J; bases unmatched to any gene: 9. The CDR3 runs 15 residues. CDR3 nucleotide sequence: TGTGCCAGCAGTTCCAAGGGACAGGGAGGAGAGACCCAGTACTTC. Translated: CASSSKGQGGETQYF.